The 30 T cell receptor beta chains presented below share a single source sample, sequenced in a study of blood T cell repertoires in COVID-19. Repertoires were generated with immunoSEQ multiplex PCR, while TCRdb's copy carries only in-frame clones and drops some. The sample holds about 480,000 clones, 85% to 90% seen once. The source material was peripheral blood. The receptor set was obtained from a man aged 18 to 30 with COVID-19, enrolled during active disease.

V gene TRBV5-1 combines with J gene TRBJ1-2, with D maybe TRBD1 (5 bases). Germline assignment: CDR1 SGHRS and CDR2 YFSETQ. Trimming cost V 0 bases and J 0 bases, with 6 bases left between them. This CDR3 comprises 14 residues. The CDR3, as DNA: TGCGCCAGCAGCTTGGAACAGGCTAACTATGGCTACACCTTC. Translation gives CASSLEQANYGYTF.

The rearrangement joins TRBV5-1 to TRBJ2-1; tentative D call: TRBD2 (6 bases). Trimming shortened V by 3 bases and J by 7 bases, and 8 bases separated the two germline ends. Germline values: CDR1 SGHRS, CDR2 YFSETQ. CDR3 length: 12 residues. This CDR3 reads CASSSGGNEQFF. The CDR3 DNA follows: TGCGCCAGCAGCTCTGGGGGGAATGAGCAGTTCTTC.

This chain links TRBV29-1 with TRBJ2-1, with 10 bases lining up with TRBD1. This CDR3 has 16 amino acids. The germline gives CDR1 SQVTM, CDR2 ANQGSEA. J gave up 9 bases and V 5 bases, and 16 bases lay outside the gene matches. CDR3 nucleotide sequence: TGCAGCGTTCCACCCCGCGGGACAGGGGTGCTAGGTGAGCAGTTCTTC. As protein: CSVPPRGTGVLGEQFF.

This CDR3 reads CASSRRDRGNEKLFF. The DNA of the CDR3 is TGTGCCAGCAGTCGCCGGGACAGGGGGAATGAAAAACTGTTTTTT. The J gene is TRBJ1-4, the V gene TRBV6-5; 11 bases line up with TRBD1. In germline, CDR1 is MNHEY, CDR2 SVGAGI. The length of the CDR3 is 15 residues. The J segment lost 5 bases and the V segment lost 5 bases, leaving 4 bases of the junction unmatched.

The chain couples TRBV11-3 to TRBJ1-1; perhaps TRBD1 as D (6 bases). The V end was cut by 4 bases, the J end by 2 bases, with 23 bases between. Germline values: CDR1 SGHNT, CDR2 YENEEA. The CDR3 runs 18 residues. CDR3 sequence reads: CASSSLRGGTGNNTEAFF. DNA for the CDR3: TGTGCCAGCAGCTCCCTTAGGGGGGGGACCGGAAATAACACTGAAGCTTTCTTT.

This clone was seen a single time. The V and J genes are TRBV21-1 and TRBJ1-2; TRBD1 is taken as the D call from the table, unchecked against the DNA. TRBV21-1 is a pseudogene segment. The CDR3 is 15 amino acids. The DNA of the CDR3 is TGTGCCAGCAGCAAAGCGACAGGTAGGGCCTATGGCTACACCTTC. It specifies CASSKATGRAYGYTF.

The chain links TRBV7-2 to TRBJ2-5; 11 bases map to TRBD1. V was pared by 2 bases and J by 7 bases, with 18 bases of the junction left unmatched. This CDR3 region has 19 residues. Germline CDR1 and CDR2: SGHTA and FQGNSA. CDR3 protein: CASSLLDRGRVTPGGTQYF. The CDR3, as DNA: TGTGCCAGCAGCTTATTGGACAGGGGGCGGGTTACCCCGGGCGGGACCCAGTACTTC.

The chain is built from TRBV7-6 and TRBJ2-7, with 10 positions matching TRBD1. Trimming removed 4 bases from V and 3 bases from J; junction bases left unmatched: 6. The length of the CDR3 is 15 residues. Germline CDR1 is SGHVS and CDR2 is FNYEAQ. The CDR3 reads CASSSPGQGIYEQYF. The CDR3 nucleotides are TGTGCCAGCAGCTCTCCGGGACAGGGGATCTACGAGCAGTACTTC.

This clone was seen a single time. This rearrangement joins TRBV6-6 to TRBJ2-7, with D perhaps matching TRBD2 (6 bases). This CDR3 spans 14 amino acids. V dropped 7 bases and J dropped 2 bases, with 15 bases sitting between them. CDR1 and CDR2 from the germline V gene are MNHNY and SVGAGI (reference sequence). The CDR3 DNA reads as TGTGCCAGCACGCGGGACTTAACGCCCTACGAGCAGTACTTC. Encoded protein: CASTRDLTPYEQYF.

The CDR3 here is CSVGTSGGVDTQYF. The CDR3 bases are TGCAGCGTTGGGACTAGCGGAGGGGTAGATACGCAGTATTTT. The gene calls are TRBV29-1 and TRBJ2-3, with 10 bases matching TRBD2. The V gene end was trimmed by 4 bases and the J gene end by 5 bases; junction bases not matched to a gene: 6. CDR1 is SQVTM, CDR2 ANQGSEA, per germline. The CDR3 loop spans 14 amino acids.

DNA for the CDR3: TGTGCCAGTAGTACGACCCCAGGGGTCGGCGAGCAGTACTTC. Protein: CASSTTPGVGEQYF. V and J are TRBV19 and TRBJ2-7; D may be TRBD1 (6 bases). Germline V gene sequence: CDR1 LNHDA, CDR2 SQIVND (reference sequence). The CDR3 contains 14 residues. Trimming removed 4 bases at V and 6 bases at J, with 16 bases between.

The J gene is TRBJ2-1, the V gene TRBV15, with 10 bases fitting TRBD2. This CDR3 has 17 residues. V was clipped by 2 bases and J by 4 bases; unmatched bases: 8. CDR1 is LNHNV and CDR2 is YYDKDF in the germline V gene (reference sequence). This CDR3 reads CATSRTKGTSEYNEQFF. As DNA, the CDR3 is TGTGCCACCAGCAGAACAAAAGGGACTAGCGAGTACAATGAGCAGTTCTTC.

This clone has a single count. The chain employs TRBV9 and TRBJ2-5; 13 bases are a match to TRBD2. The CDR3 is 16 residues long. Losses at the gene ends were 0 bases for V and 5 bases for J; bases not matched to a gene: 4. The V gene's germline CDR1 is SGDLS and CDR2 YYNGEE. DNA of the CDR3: TGTGCCAGCAGCGTAGTAGGGACTAGCGGGAAGGAGACCCAGTACTTC. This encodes CASSVVGTSGKETQYF.

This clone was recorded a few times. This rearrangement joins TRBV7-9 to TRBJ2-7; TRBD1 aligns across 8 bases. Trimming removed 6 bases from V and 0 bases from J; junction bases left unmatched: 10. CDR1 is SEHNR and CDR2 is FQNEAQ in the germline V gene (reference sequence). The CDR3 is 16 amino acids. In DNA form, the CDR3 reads TGTGCCAGCAGTGATCCGGGACAGGATTACTCCTACGAGCAGTACTTC. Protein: CASSDPGQDYSYEQYF.

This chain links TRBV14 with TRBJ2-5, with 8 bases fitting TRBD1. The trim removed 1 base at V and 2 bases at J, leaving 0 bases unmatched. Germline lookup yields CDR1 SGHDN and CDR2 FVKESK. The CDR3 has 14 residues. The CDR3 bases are TGTGCCAGCAGCCAAGGACAGGGGCAAGAGACCCAGTACTTC. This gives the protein CASSQGQGQETQYF.

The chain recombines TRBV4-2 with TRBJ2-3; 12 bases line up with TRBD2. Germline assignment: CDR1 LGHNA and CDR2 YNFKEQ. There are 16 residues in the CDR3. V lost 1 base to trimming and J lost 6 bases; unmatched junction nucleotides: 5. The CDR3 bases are TGTGCCAGCAGCCAAGTTGGGCTAGCGGGGGGGGATACGCAGTATTTT. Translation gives CASSQVGLAGGDTQYF.

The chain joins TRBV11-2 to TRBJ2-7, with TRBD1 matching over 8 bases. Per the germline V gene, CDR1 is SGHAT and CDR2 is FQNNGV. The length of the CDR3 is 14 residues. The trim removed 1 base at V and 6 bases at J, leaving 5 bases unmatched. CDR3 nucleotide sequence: TGTGCCAGCAGCTTAGTTTCAGGGGGCGGCGAGCAGTACTTC. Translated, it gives CASSLVSGGGEQYF.

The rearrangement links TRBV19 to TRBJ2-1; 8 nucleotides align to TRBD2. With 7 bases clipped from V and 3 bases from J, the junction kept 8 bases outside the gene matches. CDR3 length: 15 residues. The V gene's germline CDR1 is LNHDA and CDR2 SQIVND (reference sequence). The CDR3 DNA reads TGTGCCAGTAAGCCAGCGGGGGAACACTACAATGAGCAGTTCTTC. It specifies CASKPAGEHYNEQFF.

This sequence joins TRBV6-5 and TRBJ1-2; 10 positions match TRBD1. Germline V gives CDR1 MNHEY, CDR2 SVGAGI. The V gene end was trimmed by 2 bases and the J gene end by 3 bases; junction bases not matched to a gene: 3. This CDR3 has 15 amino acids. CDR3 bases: TGTGCCAGCAGTTACCGGGACAGGGGATACTATGGCTACACCTTC. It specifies CASSYRDRGYYGYTF.

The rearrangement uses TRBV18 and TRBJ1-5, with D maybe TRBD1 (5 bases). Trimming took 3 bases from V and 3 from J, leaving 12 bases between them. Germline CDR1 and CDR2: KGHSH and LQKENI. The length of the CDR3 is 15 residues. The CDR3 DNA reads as TGTGCCAGCTCACCGGGCGGAGGGGACAATCAGCCCCAGCATTTT. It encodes CASSPGGGDNQPQHF.

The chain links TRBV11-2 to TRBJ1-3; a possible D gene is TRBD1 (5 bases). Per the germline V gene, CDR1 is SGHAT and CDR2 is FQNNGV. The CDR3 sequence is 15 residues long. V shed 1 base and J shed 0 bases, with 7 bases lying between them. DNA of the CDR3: TGTGCCAGCAGCTTAGTAGGGGCCTCTGGAAACACCATATATTTT. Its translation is CASSLVGASGNTIYF.

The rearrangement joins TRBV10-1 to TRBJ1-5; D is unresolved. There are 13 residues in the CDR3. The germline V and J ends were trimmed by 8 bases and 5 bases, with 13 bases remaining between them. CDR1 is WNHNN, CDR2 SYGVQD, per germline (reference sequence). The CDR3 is CASAAGLDQPQHF. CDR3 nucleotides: TGCGCCAGCGCTGCGGGTCTGGATCAGCCCCAGCATTTT.

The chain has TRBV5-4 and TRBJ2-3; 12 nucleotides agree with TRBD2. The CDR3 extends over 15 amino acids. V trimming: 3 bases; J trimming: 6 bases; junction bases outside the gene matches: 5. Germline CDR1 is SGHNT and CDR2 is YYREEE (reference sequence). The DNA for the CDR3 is TGTGCCAGCAGCTCGACTAGCGGGGGTTCGGATACGCAGTATTTT. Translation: CASSSTSGGSDTQYF.

CDR3 nucleotides: TGTGCCAGTAGTATGAGACAGGGGGGGGAGGAAAAACTGTTTTTT. It codes for CASSMRQGGEEKLFF. V usage is TRBV19 and J usage is TRBJ1-4; 9 positions match TRBD1. The V and J ends lost 3 bases and 8 bases, in that order; junction bases with no gene match: 7. The CDR3 length is 15 residues. Germline V CDR1 and CDR2: LNHDA, SQIVND (reference sequence). Filled out from reference TRBV19 and TRBJ1-4, the complete variable domain reads DGGITQSPKYLFRKEGQNVTLSCEQNLNHDAMYWYRQDPGQGLRLIYYSQIVNDFQKGDIAEGYSVSREKKESFPLTVTSAQKNPTAFYLCASSMRQGGEEKLFFGSGTQLSVL.

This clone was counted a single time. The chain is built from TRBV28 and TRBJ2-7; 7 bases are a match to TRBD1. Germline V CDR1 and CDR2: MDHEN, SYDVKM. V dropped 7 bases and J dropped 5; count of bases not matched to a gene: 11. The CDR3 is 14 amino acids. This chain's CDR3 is CASNEGQGDNEQYF. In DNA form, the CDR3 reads TGTGCCAGCAATGAGGGGCAGGGGGACAACGAGCAGTACTTC.

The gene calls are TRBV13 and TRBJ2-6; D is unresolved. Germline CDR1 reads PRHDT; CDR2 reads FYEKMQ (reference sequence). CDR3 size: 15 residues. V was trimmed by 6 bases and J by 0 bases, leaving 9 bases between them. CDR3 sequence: CASSTVPSGANVLTF. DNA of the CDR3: TGTGCCAGCAGTACAGTACCCTCTGGGGCCAACGTCCTGACTTTC.

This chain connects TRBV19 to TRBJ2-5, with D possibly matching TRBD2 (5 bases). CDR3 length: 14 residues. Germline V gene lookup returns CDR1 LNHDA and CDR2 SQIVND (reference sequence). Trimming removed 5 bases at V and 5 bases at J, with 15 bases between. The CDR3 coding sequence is TGTGCCAGTAGTCCCTGGACTGGGGAGGAGACCCAGTACTTC. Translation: CASSPWTGEETQYF.

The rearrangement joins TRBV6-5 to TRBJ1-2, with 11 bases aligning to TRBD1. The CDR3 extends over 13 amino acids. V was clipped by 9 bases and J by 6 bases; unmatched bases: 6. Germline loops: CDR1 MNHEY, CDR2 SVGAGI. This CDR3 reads CASRTGGADGYTF. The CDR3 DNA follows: TGTGCCAGTAGGACAGGGGGCGCGGATGGCTACACCTTC.

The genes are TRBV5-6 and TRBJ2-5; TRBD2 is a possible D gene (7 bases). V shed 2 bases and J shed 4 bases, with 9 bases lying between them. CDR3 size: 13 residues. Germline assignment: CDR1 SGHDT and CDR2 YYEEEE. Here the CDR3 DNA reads TGTGCCAGCAGCTTCGGGGGGCCAGAGACCCAGTACTTC. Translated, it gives CASSFGGPETQYF.

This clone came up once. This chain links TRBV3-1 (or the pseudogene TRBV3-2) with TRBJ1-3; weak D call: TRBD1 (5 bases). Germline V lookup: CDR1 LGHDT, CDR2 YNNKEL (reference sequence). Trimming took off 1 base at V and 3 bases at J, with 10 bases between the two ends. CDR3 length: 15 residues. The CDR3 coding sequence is TGTGCCAGCAGCCAAGCGGTAGGGGTTGGAAACACCATATATTTT. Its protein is CASSQAVGVGNTIYF.